This passage covers 31 T cell receptor beta chains from one sample sequenced in a study of blood T cell repertoires in COVID-19. The repertoire was sequenced with immunoSEQ multiplex PCR; TCRdb's copy has only in-frame clones and lacks some. The sample has tens of thousands of clones, about 88% seen once. Specimen: peripheral blood. These receptor sequences come from a man aged 60 to 75 with acute or convalescent COVID-19.

The chain carries TRBV29-1 and TRBJ1-1; 7 bases match TRBD1. CDR3 size: 13 residues. The V gene's germline CDR1 is SQVTM and CDR2 ANQGSEA. In DNA, the CDR3 is TGCAGTGGTGGGGACAGCATGAACACTGAAGCTTTCTTT. Translation: CSGGDSMNTEAFF. Full variable domain (missing parts from reference TRBV29-1 and TRBJ1-1): SAVISQKPSRDICQRGTSLTIQCQVDSQVTMMFWYRQQPGQSLTLIATANQGSEATYESGFVIDKFPISRPNLTFSTLTVSNMSPEDSSIYLCSGGDSMNTEAFFGQGTRLTVV.

The V gene is TRBV5-1, the J gene TRBJ1-2; 8 bases map to TRBD1. Germline V gene lookup returns CDR1 SGHRS and CDR2 YFSETQ. The V segment lost 4 bases and the J segment 5 bases; nucleotides outside the gene matches: 7. This CDR3 region has 14 residues. The CDR3 DNA is TGCGCCAGCAGCCAGAGGACAGGGCCTTATGGCTACACCTTC. Protein: CASSQRTGPYGYTF.

This clone is deemed medium-sized. V gene TRBV2 combines with J gene TRBJ2-2; perhaps TRBD2 as D (7 bases). The CDR3 runs to 15 residues. Germline CDR1 SNHLY, CDR2 FYNNEI. V shed 4 bases and J shed 6 bases, with 15 bases lying between them. In DNA, the CDR3 is TGTGCCAGCAGTGCCCGGGGGGCGGGCCCCGGGGAGCTGTTTTTT. Protein sequence: CASSARGAGPGELFF.

The chain combines TRBV19 with TRBJ1-2; 8 nucleotides agree with TRBD1. CDR3 length: 16 residues. The germline gives CDR1 LNHDA, CDR2 SQIVND (reference sequence). V lost 4 bases to trimming and J lost 1 base; unmatched junction nucleotides: 8. In DNA, the CDR3 is TGTGCCAGTAGTAACGTCCGAGACAGGGGTAACTATGGCTACACCTTC. Its protein product is CASSNVRDRGNYGYTF.

The chain joins TRBV18 to TRBJ2-6; 8 positions match TRBD1. CDR1 and CDR2 from the germline V gene are KGHSH and LQKENI. CDR3 length: 16 amino acids. Losses at the gene ends were 2 bases for V and 2 bases for J; bases not matched to a gene: 2. The CDR3 DNA reads as TGTGCCAGCTCACCAGGACAGGGCGCTGGGGCCAACGTCCTGACTTTC. Amino acids: CASSPGQGAGANVLTF.

The V gene is TRBV30, the J gene TRBJ1-1; no definite D call. Germline loops: CDR1 GTSNPN, CDR2 SVGIG (reference sequence). This CDR3 is 13 amino acids long. V was shortened by 2 bases and J by 4 bases, with 11 bases between the two germline ends. CDR3 region: CAWSPQWATEAFF. The CDR3 coding sequence is TGTGCCTGGAGTCCACAGTGGGCCACTGAAGCTTTCTTT.

With regard to this clone: Other DNA sequences of this sample code for an identical CDR3. J is TRBJ1-1 and V is TRBV28; 8 nucleotides line up with TRBD1. Germline CDR1 reads MDHEN; CDR2 reads SYDVKM. The CDR3 contains 13 residues. Losses at the gene ends were 7 bases for V and 5 bases for J; bases not matched to a gene: 6. The CDR3 is CASKDRGWTEAFF. For the CDR3, the DNA is TGTGCCAGCAAAGACAGGGGTTGGACTGAAGCTTTCTTT.

The chain joins TRBV6-5 to TRBJ1-1; D not resolved. Germline values: CDR1 MNHEY, CDR2 SVGAGI. The germline V and J ends were trimmed by 7 bases and 4 bases, with 13 bases remaining between them. CDR3 length: 13 residues. The CDR3 region is CASNIEAFTEAFF. The CDR3 DNA sequence: TGTGCCAGCAATATAGAGGCGTTCACTGAAGCTTTCTTT.

The chain employs TRBV18 and TRBJ1-1; TRBD1 aligns across 7 bases. CDR3 size: 15 residues. From germline, CDR1 is KGHSH and CDR2 LQKENI. After removal of 3 bases from V and 1 base from J, the junction contained 5 bases not matched to a gene. The chain's CDR3 is CASSPSGQWNTEAFF. The CDR3 DNA is TGTGCCAGCTCACCCTCGGGACAGTGGAACACTGAAGCTTTCTTT.

The chain uses TRBV5-1 and TRBJ1-2; TRBD1 matches 7 bases. Trimming at V came to 3 bases and at J to 0 bases, leaving 14 bases not matched to a gene. Germline V gene sequence: CDR1 SGHRS, CDR2 YFSETQ. The CDR3 is 18 amino acids. The CDR3 sequence is CASSSSPGTASPNYGYTF. The CDR3 coding sequence is TGCGCCAGCAGCTCGAGTCCCGGGACAGCGTCCCCTAACTATGGCTACACCTTC.

The chain is built from TRBV11-3 and TRBJ2-3, with 10 bases identical to TRBD2. There are 15 residues in the CDR3. Trimming removed 5 bases from V and 6 bases from J; junction bases left unmatched: 8. Germline assignment: CDR1 SGHNT and CDR2 YENEEA. CDR3 region: CASSLAGVSSDTQYF. Written as DNA, the CDR3 is TGTGCCAGCAGCCTAGCGGGAGTATCAAGCGATACGCAGTATTTT. The entire variable domain, with the rest obtained from reference TRBV11-3 and TRBJ2-3, is as follows: EAGVVQSPRYKIIEKKQPVAFWCNPISGHNTLYWYLQNLGQGPELLIRYENEEAVDDSQLPKDRFSAERLKGVDSTLKIQPAELGDSAVYLCASSLAGVSSDTQYFGPGTRLTVL.

V is TRBV9 and J is TRBJ2-5; 9 nucleotides match TRBD2. CDR1 and CDR2 from the germline V gene are SGDLS and YYNGEE. The V segment lost 0 bases and the J segment 1 base; nucleotides outside the gene matches: 4. The CDR3 runs 16 residues. CDR3 in DNA: TGTGCCAGCAGCGTAGGCCTAGCGGGGACCCAAGAGACCCAGTACTTC. It codes for CASSVGLAGTQETQYF. The full variable domain, completed using reference TRBV9 and TRBJ2-5, is DSGVTQTPKHLITATGQRVTLRCSPRSGDLSVYWYQQSLDQGLQFLIQYYNGEERAKGNILERFSAQQFPDLHSELNLSSLELGDSALYFCASSVGLAGTQETQYFGPGTRLLVL.

This chain joins TRBV12-5 and TRBJ2-7; D possibly corresponds to TRBD1 (6 bases). V shed 0 bases and J shed 4 bases, with 16 bases lying between them. The CDR3 covers 16 residues. Germline V gene sequence: CDR1 LGHNT, CDR2 FRNRAP. The CDR3 DNA reads as TGTGCTAGTGGTTTGGTACCACAGGGTGGGTTGTACGAGCAGTACTTC. This codes for CASGLVPQGGLYEQYF.

The V call is TRBV7-9, the J call TRBJ2-3, with 7 bases lining up with TRBD2. Trimming at V came to 5 bases and at J to 0 bases, leaving 11 bases not matched to a gene. Germline CDR1 and CDR2: SEHNR and FQNEAQ (reference sequence). This CDR3 spans 17 amino acids. CDR3 in amino acids: CASSPRKVAGSTDTQYF. CDR3 bases: TGTGCCAGCAGCCCCCGAAAGGTAGCGGGTAGCACAGATACGCAGTATTTT.

The CDR3 sequence is CSARVSDTQYF. CDR3 coding DNA: TGCAGCGCTCGAGTGTCAGATACGCAGTATTTT. The gene calls are TRBV29-1 and TRBJ2-3; D remains unclear. The V gene lost 7 bases and the J gene lost 4 bases, with 9 bases spanning the gap. Germline V gene data show CDR1 as SQVTM and CDR2 as ANQGSEA. The CDR3 is 11 residues long.

This clone came up once. The V gene is TRBV21-1, the J gene TRBJ1-1. TRBV21-1 is a recognized pseudogene. The CDR3 length is 16 residues. CDR3 sequence (DNA): TGTGCCAGCAGCAAAGAGCAGGGTTCAGGGAGGACTGAAGCTTTCTTT. Its protein is CASSKEQGSGRTEAFF.

V is TRBV5-1 and J is TRBJ1-1; 8 bases are shared with TRBD1. The CDR3 spans 15 residues. The germline V gene has CDR1 SGHRS and CDR2 YFSETQ. Trimming removed 4 bases from V and 0 bases from J; junction bases left unmatched: 5. CDR3 coding DNA: TGCGCCAGCAGCGACAGGGGTGTGGTGAACACTGAAGCTTTCTTT. This codes for CASSDRGVVNTEAFF. The full variable domain, with the rest looked up from reference TRBV5-1 and TRBJ1-1, is KAGVTQTPRYLIKTRGQQVTLSCSPISGHRSVSWYQQTPGQGLQFLFEYFSETQRNKGNFPGRFSGRQFSNSRSEMNVSTLELGDSALYLCASSDRGVVNTEAFFGQGTRLTVV.

The V gene is TRBV5-4, the J gene TRBJ2-3; 7 positions match TRBD2. The CDR3 contains 18 residues. Trimming at V came to 4 bases and at J to 6 bases, leaving 20 bases not matched to a gene. Germline values: CDR1 SGHNT, CDR2 YYREEE (reference sequence). The CDR3 spells CASSNKVTRREFADTQYF. For the CDR3, the DNA is TGTGCCAGCAGCAACAAAGTGACGAGGCGGGAGTTCGCGGATACGCAGTATTTT. The full variable domain, completed using reference TRBV5-4 and TRBJ2-3, is ETGVTQSPTHLIKTRGQQVTLRCSSQSGHNTVSWYQQALGQGPQFIFQYYREEENGRGNFPPRFSGLQFPNYSSELNVNALELDDSALYLCASSNKVTRREFADTQYFGPGTRLTVL.

The chain couples TRBV7-9 to TRBJ1-2; D gene unclear. V lost 3 bases to trimming and J lost 5 bases, with 10 bases between them. The CDR3 contains 13 residues. Per the germline V gene, CDR1 is SEHNR and CDR2 is FQNEAQ (reference sequence). CDR3 in amino acids: CASSLWEEYGYTF. CDR3 DNA: TGTGCCAGCAGCTTGTGGGAGGAGTATGGCTACACCTTC.

CDR3 nucleotides: TGTGCCAGCAGCTTACACCCTCAGGTCACTGAAGCTTTCTTT. Its translation is CASSLHPQVTEAFF. This chain connects TRBV7-9 to TRBJ1-1; D is uncertain. Germline CDR1 is SEHNR and CDR2 is FQNEAQ (reference sequence). CDR3 length equals 14 residues. The V end lost 2 bases, the J end lost 4 bases, and 11 bases lay between the germline ends.

The chain carries TRBV6-1 and TRBJ2-1; TRBD1 matches 7 bases. The CDR3 loop spans 18 amino acids. Germline loops: CDR1 MNHNS, CDR2 SASEGT. The junction had 15 bases not matched to a gene; V was cut back by 3 bases and J by 4 bases. CDR3 loop: CASSDYPILQQGYNEQFF. The CDR3 nucleotides are TGTGCCAGCAGTGATTACCCCATCCTCCAACAGGGGTACAATGAGCAGTTCTTC.

The chain employs TRBV5-6 and TRBJ2-1, with TRBD2 matching 7 bases. This CDR3 region has 14 residues. Looked up from germline, CDR1 is SGHDT and CDR2 is YYEEEE. V lost 2 bases and J lost 7; bases outside the gene matches: 6. In DNA, the CDR3 is TGTGCCAGCAGCTTCGGGAGGCCGGGAAATGAGCAGTTCTTC. Protein product: CASSFGRPGNEQFF.

This sequence joins TRBV6-6 and TRBJ1-1; D is undetermined. Trimming removed 9 bases from V and 0 bases from J, with 11 bases in between. The V gene's germline CDR1 is MNHNY and CDR2 SVGAGI (reference sequence). CDR3 length: 13 amino acids. The CDR3 nucleotides are TGTGCCAGTGATGGCACCGTGAACACTGAAGCTTTCTTT. Encoded protein: CASDGTVNTEAFF.

The V and J genes are TRBV6-2 or TRBV6-3 and TRBJ1-5; D is perhaps TRBD1 (5 bases). Germline CDR1 and CDR2: MNHEY and SVGEGT. The ends were cut back, 2 bases at V and 7 bases at J, with 15 bases in the middle. This CDR3 spans 15 amino acids. The CDR3 DNA reads as TGTGCCAGCAGTTACACGGCAGGGCGGCGGCAGCCCCAGCATTTT. Its translation is CASSYTAGRRQPQHF.

The CDR3, as DNA: TGTGCCAGTAGCCTAGACCGCTCCGGGGGCTACACCTTC. This codes for CASSLDRSGGYTF. The chain couples TRBV19 to TRBJ1-2; no firm D call. This CDR3 has 13 residues. The V gene's germline CDR1 is LNHDA and CDR2 SQIVND (reference sequence). Trimming took off 6 bases at V and 8 bases at J, with 16 bases between the two ends.

J is TRBJ1-3 and V is TRBV11-2; D is possibly TRBD1 (5 bases). The CDR3 has 14 residues. The germline V and J ends were trimmed by 0 bases and 3 bases, with 6 bases remaining between them. In germline, CDR1 is SGHAT, CDR2 FQNNGV. CDR3 DNA sequence: TGTGCCAGCAGCTTAGAAGGGGTTGGAAACACCATATATTTT. Translation: CASSLEGVGNTIYF. Full variable domain (missing parts from reference TRBV11-2 and TRBJ1-3): EAGVAQSPRYKIIEKRQSVAFWCNPISGHATLYWYQQILGQGPKLLIQFQNNGVVDDSQLPKDRFSAERLKGVDSTLKIQPAKLEDSAVYLCASSLEGVGNTIYFGEGSWLTVV.

The count of this clone is one. The gene calls are TRBV29-1 and TRBJ1-5; TRBD1 matches 10 bases. This CDR3 region has 13 residues. V lost 6 bases and J lost 4; bases outside the gene matches: 3. Germline loops: CDR1 SQVTM, CDR2 ANQGSEA. The DNA for the CDR3 is TGCAGCGTGGGGACAGGGGTTAATCAGCCCCAGCATTTT. It codes for CSVGTGVNQPQHF.

CDR3 nucleotide sequence: TGTGCCAGCAGCGGCCATTCAGATACGCAGTATTTT. Its translation: CASSGHSDTQYF. The chain couples TRBV7-2 to TRBJ2-3, with D unresolved. The V end lost 5 bases, the J end lost 4 bases, and 7 bases lay between the germline ends. This CDR3 has 12 residues. Per germline, CDR1 SGHTA and CDR2 FQGNSA.

This clone appeared once. The V call is TRBV19, the J call TRBJ2-7; 10 nucleotides agree with TRBD2. Per germline, CDR1 LNHDA and CDR2 SQIVND (reference sequence). CDR3 length: 17 residues. J gave up 4 bases and V 5 bases, and 14 bases lay outside the gene matches. The CDR3 DNA follows: TGTGCCAGTAGTCGGCTGCCCTCGGCTAGCGGGAGTTACGAGCAGTACTTC. This sequence encodes CASSRLPSASGSYEQYF.

This sequence joins TRBV6-1 and TRBJ1-4; 9 bases fit TRBD1. V lost 3 bases and J lost 4; bases outside the gene matches: 9. The length of the CDR3 is 17 residues. CDR1 MNHNS and CDR2 SASEGT come from the germline V gene. The CDR3 DNA reads TGTGCCAGCAGTGATCAGGGACAGGGAGCCTTTAATGAAAAACTGTTTTTT. Its translation is CASSDQGQGAFNEKLFF.

The chain joins TRBV7-2 to TRBJ1-2, with 10 bases lining up with TRBD1. The CDR3 runs to 14 residues. Germline V lookup: CDR1 SGHTA, CDR2 FQGNSA. V was clipped by 8 bases and J by 8 bases; unmatched bases: 11. The CDR3 bases are TGTGCCAGCCGACAGGGGGCAAATCTCGGAGGCTACACCTTC. As protein: CASRQGANLGGYTF. Supplemented by reference TRBV7-2 and TRBJ1-2, the full variable domain reads GAGVSQSPSNKVTEKGKDVELRCDPISGHTALYWYRQSLGQGLEFLIYFQGNSAPDKSGLPSDRFSAERTGGSVSTLTIQRTQQEDSAVYLCASRQGANLGGYTFGSGTRLTVV.